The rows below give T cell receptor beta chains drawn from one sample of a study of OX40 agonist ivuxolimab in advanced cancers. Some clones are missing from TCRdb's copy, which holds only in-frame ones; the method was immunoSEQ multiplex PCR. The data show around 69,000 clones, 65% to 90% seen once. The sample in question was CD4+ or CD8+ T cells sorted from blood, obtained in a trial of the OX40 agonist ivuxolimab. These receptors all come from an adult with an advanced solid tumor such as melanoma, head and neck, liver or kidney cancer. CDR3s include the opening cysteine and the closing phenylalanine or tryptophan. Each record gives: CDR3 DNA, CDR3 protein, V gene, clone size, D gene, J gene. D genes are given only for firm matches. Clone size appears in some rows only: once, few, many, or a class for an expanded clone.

TGCAGCGTTGAAGGACAGGACTCTGGAAACACCATATATTTT,CSVEGQDSGNTIYF,TRBV29-1,NA,NA,TRBJ1-3
TGTGCCAGCACCCCACGCACGGGGGCCACAGATACGCAGTATTTT,CASTPRTGATDTQYF,TRBV5-4,NA,NA,TRBJ2-3
TGTGCCATCAAGTTCCGGGAAGGGACTGAAGCTTTCTTT,CAIKFREGTEAFF,TRBV10-3,NA,NA,TRBJ1-1
TGTGCCAGCAGTTTCGCCGGACAGAAGCAGTTCTTC,CASSFAGQKQFF,TRBV28,NA,NA,TRBJ2-1
TGTGCCAGCACGCGACAGGGGGGATCCTACAATGAGCAGTTCTTC,CASTRQGGSYNEQFF,TRBV7-9,NA,TRBD1,TRBJ2-1
TGTGCCAGCAGCTCCACGTCGGGGGTAGAGACCCAGTACTTC,CASSSTSGVETQYF,TRBV11-2,NA,NA,TRBJ2-5
TGTGCCAGCAGCCTGACAGGGGGGTCTAGGGAAGCTTTCTTT,CASSLTGGSREAFF,TRBV11-3,NA,TRBD1,TRBJ1-1
TGTGCCAGCAGTCCACGGACTAGCGGGGTCTACGAGCAGTACTTC,CASSPRTSGVYEQYF,TRBV6-6,NA,TRBD2,TRBJ2-7
TGTGCCTGGAGATGGACAGGTATCTCCTACAATGAGCAGTTCTTC,CAWRWTGISYNEQFF,TRBV30,NA,TRBD1,TRBJ2-1
TGTGCCAGCACGAAAATTTGGGGACTACAAAACATTCAGTACTTC,CASTKIWGLQNIQYF,TRBV6-4,NA,TRBD2,TRBJ2-4
TGTGCCAGCAGCTTAGCGACAGCCTCATCTGGAAACACCATATATTTT,CASSLATASSGNTIYF,TRBV7-2,NA,NA,TRBJ1-3
TGCGCCAGCAGGGCGGGTCCCTACAATGAGCAGTTCTTC,CASRAGPYNEQFF,TRBV10-2,NA,NA,TRBJ2-1
TGTGCCAGCAGTTACAACTTGGCGGGAGAGCAGTACTTC,CASSYNLAGEQYF,TRBV6-5,NA,NA,TRBJ2-7
TGTGCCAGCAGCGTACAGGGGGACAATGAGCAGTTCTTC,CASSVQGDNEQFF,TRBV9,NA,TRBD1,TRBJ2-1
TGCAGTGCTCCCTTAACCTACGAGCAGTACTTC,CSAPLTYEQYF,TRBV20-1,NA,NA,TRBJ2-7
TGTGCCAGCAGTGTGACATCCTATGGCTACACCTTC,CASSVTSYGYTF,TRBV6-1,NA,NA,TRBJ1-2
TGTGCCAGCAGCTTAATGAGGGCGGAGACCCAGTACTTC,CASSLMRAETQYF,TRBV5-4,NA,NA,TRBJ2-5
TGCGCCAGCAGTCCGGGACAATTTTCTCACCACGAGCAGTACTTC,CASSPGQFSHHEQYF,TRBV5-1,NA,NA,TRBJ2-7
TGCAGCGTTGACTTTGTGGCGCTTAGCACAGATACGCAGTATTTT,CSVDFVALSTDTQYF,TRBV29-1,NA,NA,TRBJ2-3
TGTGCCAGCCGGGGTTATGGTCAGCCCCAGCATTTT,CASRGYGQPQHF,TRBV6-5,NA,NA,TRBJ1-5
TGTGCTAGTGGTTTGGAATTCGGGACACTTGGAAATGAGCAGTTCTTC,CASGLEFGTLGNEQFF,TRBV12-5,NA,NA,TRBJ2-1
TGCGCCAGCAGCTTGGGGACAGGACTTAACTATGGCTACACCTTC,CASSLGTGLNYGYTF,TRBV5-1,once,TRBD1,TRBJ1-2
TGTGCCAGCAGTGACCAGGGTGGGACAGATACGCAGTATTTT,CASSDQGGTDTQYF,TRBV2,NA,NA,TRBJ2-3
TGTGCCAGCAGCTTAGCGGGGGTTAGCAATCAGCCCCAGCATTTT,CASSLAGVSNQPQHF,TRBV7-8,NA,NA,TRBJ1-5
TGTGCCATCAATAGCGGTTCCGTCACCGGGGAGCTGTTTTTT,CAINSGSVTGELFF,TRBV10-3,few,NA,TRBJ2-2
TGTGCCAGCAGCACGACCGACAGGAAGACTGAAGCTTTCTTT,CASSTTDRKTEAFF,TRBV5-6,NA,NA,TRBJ1-1
TGTGCCAGTAGACTGGGACAGGTGAATGGCTACACCTTC,CASRLGQVNGYTF,TRBV19,once,TRBD1,TRBJ1-2
TGTGCCAGCTCACCACCGAGCGGGAGGGTAGGGAACATTCAGTACTTC,CASSPPSGRVGNIQYF,TRBV18,NA,TRBD2,TRBJ2-4
TGCGCCAGCAGTCCGGGACAGGGGGCGGTAGGCACCGGGGAGCTGTTTTTT,CASSPGQGAVGTGELFF,TRBV5-1,NA,TRBD1,TRBJ2-2
TGTGCCAGCAGCCTAACCAATAGAGGACTAGCTCCAGATACGCAGTATTTT,CASSLTNRGLAPDTQYF,TRBV7-9,NA,TRBD2,TRBJ2-3
TGTGCCAGTAGACCTAGGGGGCCTGGGGCCAACGTCCTGACTTTC,CASRPRGPGANVLTF,TRBV19,NA,TRBD1,TRBJ2-6
TGTGCCAGCAGCCAGAGGGGTGAAGGCGGAAGGGGCTACACCTTC,CASSQRGEGGRGYTF,TRBV11-2,NA,NA,TRBJ1-2
TGTGCCATCAGTCAAGTGACGGGAGTGGGGAATGAGCAGTTCTTC,CAISQVTGVGNEQFF,TRBV10-3,NA,NA,TRBJ2-1
TGTGCCAGCAGCTTAGCGAGGCCTAGCGGGAGAGCGGGAGATACGCAGTATTTT,CASSLARPSGRAGDTQYF,TRBV7-2,NA,TRBD2,TRBJ2-3
TGTGCAAGTCGCTTACTTAGCGGGGGGGATGACGCGCAGTATTTT,CASRLLSGGDDAQYF,TRBV12-2,once,NA,TRBJ2-3
TGTGCCAGCAGCTTGGCCAGTAAGGGCGGAGGGGGCCTTTTTGGGGAGCTGTTTTTT,CASSLASKGGGGLFGELFF,TRBV5-4,NA,NA,TRBJ2-2
TGTGCCAGTAGTTCCCCCGGGGGCCGATCGACTGAAGCTTTCTTT,CASSSPGGRSTEAFF,TRBV19,NA,NA,TRBJ1-1
TGTGCCAGCAGCTTACAGGGTAGCTCCTACAATGAGCAGTTCTTC,CASSLQGSSYNEQFF,TRBV7-9,NA,NA,TRBJ2-1
TGCACCAGCAGCCAAGACGCCTCCACCCGTGGCTCCTACAATGAGCAGTTCTTC,CTSSQDASTRGSYNEQFF,TRBV4-1,NA,NA,TRBJ2-1